The subject of this entry is one T cell receptor beta chain. No antigen is known for it. V lost 3 bases, J lost 2 bases, and 10 bases lay in between. The length of the CDR3 is 15 residues. Germline-derived CDR1 and CDR2 are SEHNR and FQNEAQ (reference sequence). Authors' analysis steps: With immunoSEQ giving junction-only sequences and no quality scores, filtering differed. The assay was immunoSEQ multiplex PCR, and TCRdb's table has in-frame clones only and misses some. The DNA gave D and trimming, while V, J and clone size come from that table. The sample carries 1.4 million or so clones, 98% recorded once. The sample originates from a study of shared clonotypes between healthy human individuals. About the research overall: Plates per donor: three CD4 naive, three CD4 memory, two CD8 naive, one CD8 memory. Study results and limitations: Though the depth was large, rarefaction showed that sorted-subset sequencing was incomplete. Memory subsets generally showed lower estimated richness than naive subsets.

J is TRBJ2-2 and V is TRBV7-9; D gene ambiguous. This sequence originates from a man in his thirties or forties in good health. Specimen: naive CD4+ T cells sorted from blood. This sample's subset: CD45RA+ positively selected. The CDR3 nucleotides are TGTGCCAGCAGCTTTGCAGAATTTAACACCGGGGAGCTGTTTTTT. It encodes CASSFAEFNTGELFF.